The clone carrying this T cell receptor (beta chain) was counted a few times. These data originate in a study of regulatory T cells in long-lasting Graves disease. Building the TCR beta libraries relied on iRepertoire HTBI primers, and CDR3 regions underwent Arm-PCR. Via MiXCR, TCRdb re-called the multiplex PCR reads, giving one row per CDR3 protein. The sample has about 540,000 distinct CDR3 sequences, approximately 15% seen once. As for time point: newly diagnosed GD, antithyroid drugs for less than 3 months. Generation of the TCR library employed RNA extracted from PBMCs. Trimming shortened V by 4 bases and J by 8 bases, and 9 bases separated the two germline ends. The CDR3 consists of 13 residues. Germline lookup yields CDR1 SEHNR and CDR2 FQNEAQ (reference sequence). These data are also associated with another study on T cells in Graves' hyperthyroidism and ophthalmopathy. As that study records: Most clonotypes expanded in the thyroid (above 0.001) were also present in blood.

Sequenced here: peripheral blood mononuclear cells (PBMCs), sampled at new diagnosis, from a patient treated with antithyroid drugs. The rearrangement links TRBV7-9 to TRBJ1-6; D gene uncertain. The source of this sequence is a young man with Graves disease. CDR3 protein: CASSSRRDSPLHF. The CDR3 DNA reads TGTGCCAGCAGCTCGCGCCGAGATTCACCCCTCCACTTT.